What follows are 30 T cell receptor beta chains derived from one specimen sequenced in a study of CD8 T cells in Susac syndrome. It was with random hexamers that roughly 0.45 to 1 ug RNA was reverse transcribed. TCRdb fed the immunoSEQ multiplex PCR reads into MiXCR, producing one record per CDR3 protein. Of more than 100,000 distinct CDR3 sequences listed, roughly 95% are singletons. The sample was CD4+ T cells from PBMCs. The receptors stem from a human donor with Susac syndrome.

The genes are TRBV7-2 and TRBJ2-1, with TRBD1 matching 8 bases. Germline CDR1 SGHTA, CDR2 FQGNSA. V shed 1 base and J 14 bases; nucleotides not matched to a gene: 10. The CDR3 contains 14 residues. CDR3 region: CASSLEHTGGFKFF. The CDR3 DNA follows: TGTGCCAGCAGCTTAGAACACACAGGGGGGTTCAAGTTCTTC.

The chain combines TRBV29-1 with TRBJ2-3; 8 bases are shared with TRBD2. Germline CDR1 SQVTM, CDR2 ANQGSEA. The CDR3 has 21 amino acids. V was pared by 6 bases and J by 6 bases, with 32 bases of the junction left unmatched. This chain's CDR3 is CSVSRQPGTTHRQRESDTQYF. The DNA for the CDR3 is TGCAGCGTCAGCCGACAACCCGGGACTACCCACCGCCAGCGGGAGTCGGATACGCAGTATTTT.

This sequence joins TRBV12-3 or TRBV12-4 and TRBJ2-5; D possibly uses TRBD1 or TRBD2 (5 bases each). The CDR3 runs to 15 residues. The V end was cut by 7 bases, the J end by 5 bases, with 20 bases between. The CDR3 here is CASTNSGLGVETQYF. The DNA for the CDR3 is TGTGCCAGCACAAATTCGGGGCTCGGAGTTGAGACCCAGTACTTC.

This clonotype was recorded only once. V and J are TRBV30 and TRBJ2-4; the D gene is possibly TRBD2 (5 bases). V was pared by 0 bases and J by 9 bases, with 9 bases between. The CDR3 runs to 12 residues. CDR1 is GTSNPN, CDR2 SVGIG, per germline (reference sequence). CDR3 bases: TGTGCCTGGAGTGTACGGACTGTCATTCAGTACTTC. Translating it yields CAWSVRTVIQYF.

This chain uses TRBV7-2 with TRBJ2-1; 9 bases align to TRBD1. Per germline, CDR1 SGHTA and CDR2 FQGNSA. This CDR3 is built from 16 residues. V dropped 0 bases and J dropped 5; count of bases not matched to a gene: 5. The chain's CDR3 is CASSLASGTGHNEQFF. CDR3 nucleotide sequence: TGTGCCAGCAGCTTAGCGTCCGGGACAGGGCACAATGAGCAGTTCTTC. Variable domain in full (rest from reference TRBV7-2 and TRBJ2-1): GAGVSQSPSNKVTEKGKDVELRCDPISGHTALYWYRQSLGQGLEFLIYFQGNSAPDKSGLPSDRFSAERTGGSVSTLTIQRTQQEDSAVYLCASSLASGTGHNEQFFGPGTRLTVL.

The chain has TRBV25-1 and TRBJ1-2; no clear D gene. The V end lost 3 bases, the J end lost 8 bases, and 10 bases lay between the germline ends. This CDR3 is 12 amino acids long. Per the germline V gene, CDR1 is MGHDK and CDR2 is SYGVNS. CDR3 in amino acids: CASSDSQRGYTF. The CDR3 DNA follows: TGTGCCAGCAGTGACTCTCAGCGGGGCTACACCTTC.

The chain links TRBV20-1 to TRBJ2-3; D is unresolved. CDR3 length: 15 amino acids. The germline V gene encodes CDR1 DFQATT and CDR2 SNEGSKA (reference sequence). Trimming cost V 4 bases and J 2 bases, with 16 bases left between them. This CDR3 reads CSATDYGGSTDTQYF. DNA of the CDR3: TGCAGTGCTACCGATTATGGCGGCTCCACAGATACGCAGTATTTT.

The chain employs TRBV5-6 and TRBJ1-2, with 7 bases lining up with TRBD1. Germline-derived CDR1 and CDR2 are SGHDT and YYEEEE. The ends lost 3 bases at V and 2 bases at J; junction bases unmatched: 4. CDR3 size: 14 residues. In nucleotides, the CDR3 is TGTGCCAGCAGCTCGGACAGGAGGAACTATGGCTACACCTTC. Its translation: CASSSDRRNYGYTF.

As to this clonotype: Its ends do not fully match the called genes, so a read error is possible. V is TRBV2 and J is TRBJ1-2, with D hard to call. Germline lookup yields CDR1 SNHLY and CDR2 FYNNEI. The CDR3 loop spans 14 amino acids. DNA of the CDR3: TGTGCCAGTAGTGGTCAGGATGCCATCGGGGGCTACACCTTC. Amino acids: CASSGQDAIGGYTF.

CDR3 sequence reads: CASSLITGSAGELFF. Here the CDR3 DNA reads TGTGCCAGCAGCTTAATAACAGGTTCGGCCGGGGAGCTGTTTTTT. The chain recombines TRBV7-3 with TRBJ2-2; perhaps TRBD1 as D (5 bases). Germline lookup yields CDR1 SGHTA and CDR2 FQGTGA. Trimming left V 1 base short and J 6 bases short, with 12 bases between. This CDR3 is 15 amino acids long.

The V and J genes are TRBV5-6 and TRBJ2-1; 11 bases map to TRBD2. V trimming: 4 bases; J trimming: 4 bases; junction bases outside the gene matches: 7. Germline lookup yields CDR1 SGHDT and CDR2 YYEEEE. The CDR3 consists of 16 residues. The CDR3 DNA sequence: TGTGCCAGCAGCCGACTAGCGGGAAAGGGGTACAATGAGCAGTTCTTC. Translation: CASSRLAGKGYNEQFF.

The V and J genes are TRBV14 and TRBJ2-7; possibly TRBD1 or TRBD2 for D (5 bases each). Trimming left V 2 bases short and J 2 bases short, with 16 bases between. The CDR3 covers 16 residues. The V gene's germline CDR1 is SGHDN and CDR2 FVKESK. In nucleotides, the CDR3 is TGTGCCAGCAGCCAACCCGGGACGACGCTCGCCTACGAGCAGTACTTC. Encoded protein: CASSQPGTTLAYEQYF.

This sequence joins TRBV6-2 or TRBV6-3 and TRBJ1-1; a possible D gene is TRBD1 (5 bases). This CDR3 spans 14 amino acids. V lost 2 bases, J lost 0 bases, and 7 bases lay in between. Germline assignment: CDR1 MNHEY and CDR2 SVGEGT. CDR3 in amino acids: CASSYQGVNTEAFF. The CDR3, as DNA: TGTGCCAGCAGTTACCAAGGGGTGAACACTGAAGCTTTCTTT.

This sequence joins TRBV4-1 and TRBJ2-5, with D perhaps matching TRBD1 (5 bases). This CDR3 is 15 amino acids long. Per the germline V gene, CDR1 is MGHRA and CDR2 is YSYEKL. V dropped 1 base and J dropped 4 bases, with 13 bases sitting between them. CDR3 DNA: TGCGCCAGCAGCCAAGGAACAGGTAGTCGAGAGACCCAGTACTTC. Amino acid sequence: CASSQGTGSRETQYF.

The V and J genes are TRBV20-1 and TRBJ2-1; the D gene is possibly TRBD2 (6 bases). Deletions cut 5 bases from V and 2 bases from J, with 13 bases between. Germline assignment: CDR1 DFQATT and CDR2 SNEGSKA (reference sequence). The CDR3 runs 14 residues. The CDR3: CSAVLAPTYNEQFF. The CDR3 DNA is TGCAGTGCTGTCCTAGCGCCGACCTACAATGAGCAGTTCTTC.

The chain employs TRBV27 and TRBJ2-7; the D gene is possibly TRBD1 (5 bases). The germline gives CDR1 MNHEY, CDR2 SMNVEV (reference sequence). Trimming took 5 bases from V and 3 from J, leaving 11 bases between them. This CDR3 region has 13 residues. The CDR3 DNA reads as TGTGCCAGCAGTAGGTCCAGGGACTACGAGCAGTACTTC. Encoded protein: CASSRSRDYEQYF.

V gene TRBV12-3 or TRBV12-4 combines with J gene TRBJ1-2; weak D call: TRBD1 (5 bases). The CDR3 covers 13 residues. V dropped 7 bases and J dropped 7 bases, with 16 bases sitting between them. The CDR3 sequence is CASNPGRGSGYTF. In DNA form, the CDR3 reads TGTGCCAGCAATCCGGGGAGGGGAAGTGGCTACACCTTC.

This clonotype was detected only a few times. J is TRBJ2-1 and V is TRBV6-2 or TRBV6-3, with a tentative D call TRBD2 (5 bases). The germline V and J ends were trimmed by 4 bases and 2 bases, with 9 bases remaining between them. Germline loops: CDR1 MNHEY, CDR2 SVGEGT. CDR3 length: 14 residues. The DNA for the CDR3 is TGTGCCAGCAGTTCTCCCGGGACCTACAATGAGCAGTTCTTC. Protein: CASSSPGTYNEQFF.

This clonotype was detected once. The chain links TRBV12-3 or TRBV12-4 to TRBJ2-5; D uncertain. V was cut by 5 bases and J by 2 bases, with 15 bases left in between. The CDR3 is made up of 15 amino acids. CDR3 residues: CASSRLLGHQETQYF. CDR3 nucleotides: TGTGCCAGCAGTCGACTCCTGGGCCATCAAGAGACCCAGTACTTC.

The genes are TRBV30 and TRBJ2-1, with D possibly TRBD1 on 5 matching bases. Germline CDR1 GTSNPN, CDR2 SVGIG (reference sequence). This CDR3 is 14 amino acids long. The ends were cut back, 1 base at V and 8 bases at J, with 15 bases in the middle. Written as DNA, the CDR3 is TGTGCCTGGAGTGCGGACATCGGTGGAGATGAGCAGTTCTTC. This encodes CAWSADIGGDEQFF.

The chain uses TRBV20-1 and TRBJ2-2; TRBD2 matches 8 bases. Trimming cost V 6 bases and J 7 bases; bases outside gene matches: 13. The CDR3 is made up of 15 amino acids. Germline CDR1 is DFQATT and CDR2 is SNEGSKA (reference sequence). The CDR3 DNA sequence: TGCAGTGCCGATAGAACTAGCGGTCGCGGCGGGGAGCTGTTTTTT. This gives the protein CSADRTSGRGGELFF.

This chain joins TRBV11-2 and TRBJ1-1; D possibly corresponds to TRBD1 (5 bases). With 2 bases removed from V and 3 bases from J, the gap between germline ends came to 10 bases. The CDR3 consists of 14 residues. CDR1 SGHAT and CDR2 FQNNGV come from the germline V gene. The CDR3 protein is CASSLRIRDTEAFF. CDR3 nucleotides: TGTGCCAGCAGCTTAAGAATCAGGGACACTGAAGCTTTCTTT.

The V and J genes are TRBV12-3 or TRBV12-4 and TRBJ2-1; 12 nucleotides line up with TRBD2. V lost 1 base and J lost 10; bases outside the gene matches: 5. This CDR3 has 15 residues. DNA for the CDR3: TGTGCCAGCAGTTTAGACCTAGCGGGAGGGGGGGAGCAGTTCTTC. It encodes CASSLDLAGGGEQFF.

The gene calls are TRBV20-1 and TRBJ1-1; D remains ambiguous. Germline lookup yields CDR1 DFQATT and CDR2 SNEGSKA (reference sequence). The ends were cut back, 8 bases at V and 0 bases at J, with 19 bases in the middle. The CDR3 is made up of 15 amino acids. CDR3 coding DNA: TGCAGTCCTAACGGGATTGGGCTGATGAACACTGAAGCTTTCTTT. Protein product: CSPNGIGLMNTEAFF.

The rearrangement uses TRBV6-5 and TRBJ2-3; weak D call: TRBD1 (6 bases). The germline gives CDR1 MNHEY, CDR2 SVGAGI. The ends were cut back, 7 bases at V and 2 bases at J, with 16 bases in the middle. CDR3 length: 15 residues. In nucleotides, the CDR3 is TGTGCCAGCAATGGGGTAGGACAGAACACAGATACGCAGTATTTT. It codes for CASNGVGQNTDTQYF.

The V call is TRBV30, the J call TRBJ1-1, with D possibly TRBD1 on 5 matching bases. V was pared by 4 bases and J by 9 bases, with 24 bases between. This CDR3 is 15 amino acids long. Germline CDR1 reads GTSNPN; CDR2 reads SVGIG (reference sequence). The CDR3 DNA is TGTGCCTGGATCCTTATCGGGACGGTGGGGAGAAAAGCTTTCTTT. Its protein product is CAWILIGTVGRKAFF.

The chain joins TRBV2 to TRBJ2-3, with a tentative D call TRBD2 (6 bases). Trimming took 8 bases from V and 4 from J, leaving 16 bases between them. From germline, CDR1 is SNHLY and CDR2 FYNNEI. This CDR3 is 14 amino acids long. The CDR3 nucleotides are TGTGCCAGCGGCAGGGTTACGGGAGCAGATACGCAGTATTTT. Its translation: CASGRVTGADTQYF. Full variable domain (outside the CDR3, taken from reference TRBV2 and TRBJ2-3): EPEVTQTPSHQVTQMGQEVILRCVPISNHLYFYWYRQILGQKVEFLVSFYNNEISEKSEIFDDQFSVERPDGSNFTLKIRSTKLEDSAMYFCASGRVTGADTQYFGPGTRLTVL.

The J gene is TRBJ2-1, the V gene TRBV9; a possible D gene is TRBD2 (6 bases). Deletions cut 0 bases from V and 5 bases from J, with 21 bases between. Germline lookup yields CDR1 SGDLS and CDR2 YYNGEE. This CDR3 has 18 residues. CDR3 nucleotide sequence: TGTGCCAGCAGCGTAGTCCCGGGGAGGCCTAAAGCCAACAATGAGCAGTTCTTC. This gives the protein CASSVVPGRPKANNEQFF.

This chain joins TRBV2 and TRBJ2-1; D remains unclear. The ends were cut back, 4 bases at V and 3 bases at J, with 10 bases in the middle. The CDR3 sequence is 14 residues long. Per the germline V gene, CDR1 is SNHLY and CDR2 is FYNNEI. The CDR3 protein is CASSVLSNYNEQFF. The CDR3 nucleotides are TGTGCCAGCAGTGTCCTCAGCAACTACAATGAGCAGTTCTTC. Variable domain in full (rest from reference TRBV2 and TRBJ2-1): EPEVTQTPSHQVTQMGQEVILRCVPISNHLYFYWYRQILGQKVEFLVSFYNNEISEKSEIFDDQFSVERPDGSNFTLKIRSTKLEDSAMYFCASSVLSNYNEQFFGPGTRLTVL.

J is TRBJ1-1 and V is TRBV28; unclear D gene. CDR3 length equals 14 residues. Trimming removed 5 bases from V and 0 bases from J, with 10 bases in between. The V gene's germline CDR1 is MDHEN and CDR2 SYDVKM. CDR3 amino acids: CASSVKTLNTEAFF. The CDR3 DNA is TGTGCCAGCAGTGTTAAAACCCTGAACACTGAAGCTTTCTTT.